This entry describes one TCR beta chain. TCR sequencing used cDNA made by reverse transcription of extracted RNA. Sequencing was performed with immunoSEQ multiplex PCR; in TCRdb, only in-frame clones are kept and a portion is missing. The sample lists some 110,000 clones, roughly 66% occurring once. The sample comes from a study of CD8+ T cells in alopecia areata. Sorting separated CD4+ and CD8+ T cells out of PBMCs. The sequence came from a human donor in good health. The source material was CD4+ T cells sorted from blood.

The CDR3 spells CSGGDRGRNTGELFF. DNA for the CDR3: TGCAGCGGCGGGGACAGGGGGCGGAACACCGGGGAGCTGTTTTTT. This chain links TRBV29-1 with TRBJ2-2, with TRBD1 identical over 12 bases. CDR3 size: 15 residues. Unmatched junction bases numbered 4, after V lost 7 bases and J lost 1 base. The V gene's germline CDR1 is SQVTM and CDR2 ANQGSEA.